The subject of this entry is one T cell receptor beta chain. Its antigen is unknown. Germline V lookup: CDR1 MDHEN, CDR2 SYDVKM. This CDR3 contains 15 residues. The V segment lost 1 base and the J segment 3 bases; nucleotides outside the gene matches: 5. The donors, all healthy, were Caucasians living in Russia, aged roughly 6 to 100. Peripheral blood was drawn, about 9.7 milliliters per donor. It was with a sample-barcoded 5' primer and a J-beta primer mix that a second PCR of about 6 to 12 cycles was run. Using its own MiXCR run on the 5' RACE reads, TCRdb lists one record per CDR3 protein. This table has more than 700,000 distinct CDR3 sequences, about half appearing once. This specimen belongs to a study of blood T cells in healthy people across ages. The study's findings and limits: Possibly confounding the expanded clonotype changes was the fact that donor CMV status was unknown. One million T cells yielded diversity estimates that were considered underestimates.

This chain links TRBV28 with TRBJ2-7, with 8 bases matching TRBD1. This TCR was recovered from a man older than 75 in good health. The specimen was blood. CDR3 sequence reads: CASSLSGQVNYEQYF. CDR3 DNA sequence: TGTGCCAGCAGTTTATCGGGACAGGTAAACTACGAGCAGTACTTC.